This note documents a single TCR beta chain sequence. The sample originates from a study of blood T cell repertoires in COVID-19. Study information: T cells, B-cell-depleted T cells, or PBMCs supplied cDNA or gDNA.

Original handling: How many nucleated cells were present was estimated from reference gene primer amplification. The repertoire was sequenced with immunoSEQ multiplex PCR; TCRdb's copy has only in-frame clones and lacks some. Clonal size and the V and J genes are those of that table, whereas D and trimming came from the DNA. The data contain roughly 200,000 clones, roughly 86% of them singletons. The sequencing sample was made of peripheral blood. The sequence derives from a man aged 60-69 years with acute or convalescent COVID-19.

CDR3 DNA: TGTGCCAGCAGCTTAGGGGGGACAGGCGGGCAAGAGACCCAGTACTTC. It translates to CASSLGGTGGQETQYF. The gene calls are TRBV11-1 and TRBJ2-5; 8 bases align to TRBD1. CDR3 length equals 16 residues. Germline CDR1 SGHAT, CDR2 FQDESV (reference sequence). The V segment lost 1 base and the J segment 2 bases; nucleotides outside the gene matches: 6.